One and the same sample provided the 14 T cell receptor beta chains below, sequenced in a study of blood T cell repertoires in COVID-19 (dated by TCRdb to between 2020 and 2021). Library prep was done by the immunoSEQ multiplex PCR assay. Sourced from immuneACCESS, this table was stored by TCRdb with only in-frame sequences that have V and J called. A share of the clones is absent; for the studies checked, an unresolved V gene accounts for under half, and the remainder has no known explanation. The sample data list 200,000 or so clones, and roughly 89% of these were observed just once. Together, the top ten hold about 4% of the sample. The material sequenced was PBMCs or T cells enriched from blood (not recorded which). Receptors originate from a middle-aged woman with acute COVID-19.

V usage is TRBV9 and J usage is TRBJ1-2, with 7 bases fitting TRBD1. The CDR3 spans 14 residues. V was pared by 3 bases and J by 5 bases, with 7 bases of the junction left unmatched. Germline V CDR1 and CDR2: SGDLS, YYNGEE. The CDR3 DNA is TGTGCCAGCAGCGCCGGGACAGCAACTTATGGCTACACCTTC. Protein: CASSAGTATYGYTF.

The chain joins TRBV5-1 to TRBJ1-4; 8 bases agree with TRBD1. The CDR3 is 15 amino acids. Germline-derived CDR1 and CDR2 are SGHRS and YFSETQ. Losses at the gene ends were 4 bases for V and 6 bases for J; bases not matched to a gene: 8. The CDR3 is CASSGTGTGYEKLFF. CDR3 nucleotides: TGCGCCAGCAGCGGAACCGGGACAGGATATGAAAAACTGTTTTTT.

The chain uses TRBV3-1 (or the pseudogene TRBV3-2) and TRBJ1-5; no firm D call. Germline CDR1 LGHDT, CDR2 YNNKEL (reference sequence). V was clipped by 6 bases and J by 9 bases, with 15 bases between them. The CDR3 is made up of 13 amino acids. The CDR3 protein is CASSLRFDLPQHF. Here the CDR3 DNA reads TGTGCCAGCAGTTTGAGATTTGACTTGCCCCAGCATTTT.

The V and J genes are TRBV18 and TRBJ1-1, with 7 bases fitting TRBD1. Trimming cost V 3 bases and J 5 bases; bases outside gene matches: 9. Germline assignment: CDR1 KGHSH and CDR2 LQKENI. This CDR3 contains 15 residues. CDR3 residues: CASSPMAGGITEAFF. The CDR3 DNA reads TGTGCCAGCTCACCCATGGCAGGGGGAATAACTGAAGCTTTCTTT.

V usage is TRBV5-6 and J usage is TRBJ1-5; D ambiguous. Germline V gene lookup returns CDR1 SGHDT and CDR2 YYEEEE. The CDR3 length is 14 residues. Trimming removed 0 bases from V and 5 bases from J, with 9 bases in between. CDR3 bases: TGTGCCAGCAGCTTGGTGACAACCGATCAGCCCCAGCATTTT. It specifies CASSLVTTDQPQHF. Based on the CDR3 plus reference TRBV5-6 and TRBJ1-5, the full variable domain is DAGVTQSPTHLIKTRGQQVTLRCSPKSGHDTVSWYQQALGQGPQFIFQYYEEEERQRGNFPDRFSGHQFPNYSSELNVNALLLGDSALYLCASSLVTTDQPQHFGDGTRLSIL.

V usage is TRBV20-1 and J usage is TRBJ2-3; D remains ambiguous. V lost 3 bases, J lost 1 base, and 38 bases lay in between. CDR3 length: 23 amino acids. Germline V CDR1 and CDR2: DFQATT, SNEGSKA (reference sequence). The CDR3 DNA follows: TGCAGTGCTAGTTGGCGGAGCCTACCCCCGAGTTGGATTCGGCCGAACCGCACAGATACGCAGTATTTT. It specifies CSASWRSLPPSWIRPNRTDTQYF.

V usage is TRBV27 and J usage is TRBJ2-1; a possible D gene is TRBD1 (6 bases). V lost 4 bases and J 0 bases, leaving 10 bases between the germline ends. Germline V gene sequence: CDR1 MNHEY, CDR2 SMNVEV (reference sequence). The CDR3 contains 15 residues. CDR3: CASSYDRSSYNEQFF. The CDR3 nucleotides read TGTGCCAGCAGTTACGACAGGAGCTCCTACAATGAGCAGTTCTTC.

DNA for the CDR3: TGTGCCAGCAGCTTAGTGTTGGGGGCTGGTGAAAAACTGTTTTTT. This sequence encodes CASSLVLGAGEKLFF. The chain employs TRBV7-2 and TRBJ1-4, with D possibly TRBD1 on 6 matching bases. V lost 1 base and J lost 7, with 13 bases in between. Germline CDR1 reads SGHTA; CDR2 reads FQGNSA. The CDR3 loop spans 15 amino acids. Drawing the rest from reference TRBV7-2 and TRBJ1-4, the complete variable domain is GAGVSQSPSNKVTEKGKDVELRCDPISGHTALYWYRQSLGQGLEFLIYFQGNSAPDKSGLPSDRFSAERTGGSVSTLTIQRTQQEDSAVYLCASSLVLGAGEKLFFGSGTQLSVL.

The rearrangement uses TRBV6-2 or TRBV6-3 and TRBJ2-7, with TRBD1 identical over 10 bases. Germline CDR1 reads MNHEY; CDR2 reads SVGEGT. This CDR3 spans 14 amino acids. V trimming: 2 bases; J trimming: 4 bases; junction bases outside the gene matches: 2. The CDR3 DNA is TGTGCCAGCAGTTACCCGGGACAGGGGTACGAGCAGTACTTC. Translating it yields CASSYPGQGYEQYF.

The V call is TRBV12-5, the J call TRBJ2-5, with D tentatively TRBD2 (6 bases). Germline V CDR1 and CDR2: LGHNT, FRNRAP. The CDR3 loop spans 19 amino acids. V lost 6 bases and J lost 5, with 31 bases in between. CDR3 coding DNA: TGTGCTAGTGGCAATCAGGGTGAGGGACTTAAGGGGCAAATGGAGACCCAGTACTTC. Protein sequence: CASGNQGEGLKGQMETQYF.

The chain links TRBV30 to TRBJ1-1, with D possibly matching TRBD1 (5 bases). Trimming left V 3 bases short and J 4 bases short, with 9 bases between. This CDR3 comprises 12 residues. Germline assignment: CDR1 GTSNPN and CDR2 SVGIG (reference sequence). The CDR3 DNA sequence: TGTGCCTGGAGCCCAGGGTCCACTGAAGCTTTCTTT. Residues: CAWSPGSTEAFF. The full variable domain, with the rest looked up from reference TRBV30 and TRBJ1-1, is SQTIHQWPATLVQPVGSPLSLECTVEGTSNPNLYWYRQAAGRGLQLLFYSVGIGQISSEVPQNLSASRPQDRQFILSSKKLLLSDSGFYLCAWSPGSTEAFFGQGTRLTVV.

The rearrangement uses TRBV5-5 and TRBJ1-2; D not resolved. Germline CDR1 is SGHKS and CDR2 is YYEKEE (reference sequence). The V end was cut by 2 bases, the J end by 4 bases, with 3 bases between. The CDR3 length is 11 residues. The CDR3 sequence: CASSLLYGYTF. CDR3 bases: TGTGCCAGCAGCTTACTCTATGGCTACACCTTC.

This clone was found a few times. J is TRBJ2-1 and V is TRBV11-3; the match to TRBD1 covers 7 bases. Germline values: CDR1 SGHNT, CDR2 YENEEA. J gave up 5 bases and V 5 bases, and 3 bases lay outside the gene matches. The CDR3 consists of 13 residues. This CDR3 reads CASSPTGNNEQFF. CDR3 nucleotide sequence: TGTGCCAGCAGCCCGACAGGGAACAATGAGCAGTTCTTC. The whole variable domain, remainder taken from reference TRBV11-3 and TRBJ2-1, is EAGVVQSPRYKIIEKKQPVAFWCNPISGHNTLYWYLQNLGQGPELLIRYENEEAVDDSQLPKDRFSAERLKGVDSTLKIQPAELGDSAVYLCASSPTGNNEQFFGPGTRLTVL.

This chain uses TRBV7-2 with TRBJ2-1; 14 bases line up with TRBD2. The V and J ends lost 1 base and 1 base, in that order; junction bases with no gene match: 6. This CDR3 comprises 19 residues. Germline V gives CDR1 SGHTA, CDR2 FQGNSA. This chain's CDR3 is CASSLGLAGGRGSYNEQFF. The CDR3 nucleotides read TGTGCCAGCAGCTTAGGACTAGCGGGGGGGCGAGGGTCCTACAATGAGCAGTTCTTC.